The 10 T cell receptor beta chains given below trace back to one sample, sequenced in a study of blood T cell repertoires in COVID-19. Measured with immunoSEQ multiplex PCR; TCRdb has only the in-frame clones, and not every one. This repertoire shows roughly 250,000 clones, around 85% found once; its top ten account for 9.5% to 15%. The sample comprised peripheral blood. These TCRs come from a woman in her 30s with COVID-19, enrolled during active disease.

The chain has TRBV5-1 and TRBJ2-1; 9 bases match TRBD1. Germline loops: CDR1 SGHRS, CDR2 YFSETQ. This CDR3 is 17 amino acids long. V lost 9 bases and J lost 7; bases outside the gene matches: 20. CDR3 nucleotides: TGCGCCAACCTTACATGGGGACAGGGCAACAGTTGGAATGAGCAGTTCTTC. Translation: CANLTWGQGNSWNEQFF.

This clone was observed a handful of times. The chain couples TRBV4-2 to TRBJ2-7; D ambiguous. Germline CDR1 reads LGHNA; CDR2 reads YNFKEQ. The CDR3 is 13 residues long. Trimming took 4 bases from V and 7 from J, leaving 14 bases between them. CDR3 in amino acids: CASSLVPHSEQYF. DNA for the CDR3: TGTGCCAGCAGCCTAGTCCCTCATAGTGAGCAGTACTTC.

This clone has a handful of counts. CDR3 sequence: CASSPTGVSSYEQYF. CDR3 nucleotide sequence: TGTGCCAGCAGCCCTACAGGGGTGTCCTCCTACGAGCAGTACTTC. The chain is built from TRBV14 and TRBJ2-7; 7 bases are a match to TRBD1. The germline V gene encodes CDR1 SGHDN and CDR2 FVKESK. Trimming removed 4 bases from V and 0 bases from J; junction bases left unmatched: 6. The CDR3 sequence is 15 residues long.

The chain has TRBV2 and TRBJ2-1; 9 bases are a match to TRBD1. The CDR3 loop spans 15 amino acids. V lost 9 bases to trimming and J lost 7 bases; unmatched junction nucleotides: 13. The germline gives CDR1 SNHLY, CDR2 FYNNEI. The CDR3 spells CASGRGQGSKNEQFF. CDR3 coding DNA: TGTGCCAGTGGGCGAGGACAGGGGAGTAAGAATGAGCAGTTCTTC.

This sequence joins TRBV29-1 and TRBJ2-5, with 7 positions matching TRBD1. Germline values: CDR1 SQVTM, CDR2 ANQGSEA. This CDR3 has 13 residues. V lost 2 bases to trimming and J lost 4 bases; unmatched junction nucleotides: 4. The CDR3 sequence is CSVERGRRETQYF. The CDR3 nucleotides are TGCAGCGTTGAAAGGGGGCGGCGAGAGACCCAGTACTTC.

The gene calls are TRBV28 and TRBJ2-7; D not certain. CDR1 is MDHEN and CDR2 is SYDVKM in the germline V gene. V was trimmed by 7 bases and J by 3 bases, leaving 13 bases between them. The CDR3 is 13 amino acids. CDR3 sequence (DNA): TGTGCCAGCAAACGTGGCAGAAACTACGAGCAGTACTTC. It is translated as CASKRGRNYEQYF.

The CDR3 spells CASSLTGNNSPLHF. For the CDR3, the DNA is TGTGCCAGCAGCCTAACAGGGAACAATTCACCCCTCCACTTT. V usage is TRBV6-5 and J usage is TRBJ1-6; possible D gene TRBD1, 6 bases. Germline values: CDR1 MNHEY, CDR2 SVGAGI. V lost 6 bases and J lost 7, with 13 bases in between. This CDR3 comprises 14 residues.

The J gene is TRBJ2-7, the V gene TRBV10-2; D call uncertain. Between the trimmed V and J ends, which lost 4 bases and 0 bases, there was a span of 4 bases. The length of the CDR3 is 12 residues. Germline CDR1 WSHSY, CDR2 SAAADI. The CDR3 region is CASSAVSYEQYF. In DNA, the CDR3 is TGCGCCAGCAGTGCTGTCTCCTACGAGCAGTACTTC.

V usage is TRBV6-6 and J usage is TRBJ2-1; 12 nucleotides line up with TRBD2. The CDR3 spans 17 residues. The junction had 9 bases not matched to a gene; V was cut back by 5 bases and J by 4 bases. CDR1 is MNHNY, CDR2 SVGAGI, per germline (reference sequence). Written as DNA, the CDR3 is TGTGCCAGCAGTCGGTACGGGACTAGCGGGTCTTACAATGAGCAGTTCTTC. Amino acids: CASSRYGTSGSYNEQFF.

Relative to its sample, this clone is medium-sized. The chain recombines TRBV19 with TRBJ2-7; 12 nucleotides line up with TRBD2. CDR1 LNHDA and CDR2 SQIVND come from the germline V gene (reference sequence). With 5 bases clipped from V and 2 bases from J, the junction kept 7 bases outside the gene matches. The CDR3 loop spans 16 amino acids. The CDR3 loop is CASSSGLAGPPYEQYF. CDR3 in DNA: TGTGCCAGTAGTTCCGGACTAGCGGGGCCCCCCTACGAGCAGTACTTC. Full variable domain (remainder filled in from reference TRBV19 and TRBJ2-7): DGGITQSPKYLFRKEGQNVTLSCEQNLNHDAMYWYRQDPGQGLRLIYYSQIVNDFQKGDIAEGYSVSREKKESFPLTVTSAQKNPTAFYLCASSSGLAGPPYEQYFGPGTRLTVT.